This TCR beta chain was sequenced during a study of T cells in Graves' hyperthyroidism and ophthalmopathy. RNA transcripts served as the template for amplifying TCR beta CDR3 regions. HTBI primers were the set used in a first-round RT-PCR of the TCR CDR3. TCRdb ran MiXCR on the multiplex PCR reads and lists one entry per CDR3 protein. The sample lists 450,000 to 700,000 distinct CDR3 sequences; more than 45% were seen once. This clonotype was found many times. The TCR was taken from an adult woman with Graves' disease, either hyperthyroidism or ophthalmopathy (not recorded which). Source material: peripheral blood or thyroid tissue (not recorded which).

The chain's CDR3 is CATSWRYNEQFF. The CDR3 nucleotides read TGTGCCACCAGTTGGAGATACAATGAGCAGTTCTTC. The rearrangement links TRBV15 to TRBJ2-1; D gene ambiguous. The V end lost 6 bases, the J end lost 4 bases, and 7 bases lay between the germline ends. The CDR3 is 12 amino acids. Per the germline V gene, CDR1 is LNHNV and CDR2 is YYDKDF (reference sequence). The full variable domain, with the rest looked up from reference TRBV15 and TRBJ2-1, is DAMVIQNPRYQVTQFGKPVTLSCSQTLNHNVMYWYQQKSSQAPKLLFHYYDKDFNNEADTPDNFQSRRPNTSFCFLDIRSPGLGDTAMYLCATSWRYNEQFFGPGTRLTVL.